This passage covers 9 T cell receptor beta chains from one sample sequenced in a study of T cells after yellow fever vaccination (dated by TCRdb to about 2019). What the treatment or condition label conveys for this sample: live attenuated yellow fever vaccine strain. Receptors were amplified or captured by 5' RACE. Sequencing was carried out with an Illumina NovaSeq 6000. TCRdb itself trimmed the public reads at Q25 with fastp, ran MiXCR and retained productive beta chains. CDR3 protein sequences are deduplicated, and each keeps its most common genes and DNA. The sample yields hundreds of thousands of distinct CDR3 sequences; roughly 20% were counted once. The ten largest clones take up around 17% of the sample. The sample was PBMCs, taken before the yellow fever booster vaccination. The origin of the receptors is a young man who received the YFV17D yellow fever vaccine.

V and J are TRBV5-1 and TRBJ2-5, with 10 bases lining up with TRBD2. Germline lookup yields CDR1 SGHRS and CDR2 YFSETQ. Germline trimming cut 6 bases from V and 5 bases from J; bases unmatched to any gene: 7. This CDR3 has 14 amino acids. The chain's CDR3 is CASNIGTSEETQYF. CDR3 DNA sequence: TGCGCCAGCAACATCGGGACTAGCGAGGAGACCCAGTACTTC.

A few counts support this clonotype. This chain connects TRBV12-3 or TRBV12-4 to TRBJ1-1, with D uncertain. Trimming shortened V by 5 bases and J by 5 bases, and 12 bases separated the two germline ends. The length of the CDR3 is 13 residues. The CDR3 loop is CASSPQDGTEAFF. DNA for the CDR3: TGTGCCAGCAGTCCACAAGACGGGACTGAAGCTTTCTTT.

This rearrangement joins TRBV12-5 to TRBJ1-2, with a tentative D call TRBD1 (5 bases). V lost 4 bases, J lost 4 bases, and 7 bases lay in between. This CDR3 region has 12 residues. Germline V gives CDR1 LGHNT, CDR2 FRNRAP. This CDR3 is CASGWGLYGYTF. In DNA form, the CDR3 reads TGTGCTAGTGGTTGGGGACTCTATGGCTACACCTTC.

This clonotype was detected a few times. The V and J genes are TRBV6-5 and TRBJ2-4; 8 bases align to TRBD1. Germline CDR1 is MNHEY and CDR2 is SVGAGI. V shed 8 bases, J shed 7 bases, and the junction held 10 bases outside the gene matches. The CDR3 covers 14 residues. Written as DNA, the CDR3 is TGTGCCAGCGCTAATCAAGACAGGGGTAACATTCAGTACTTC. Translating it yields CASANQDRGNIQYF.

The CDR3 region is CAISVSFGGTLTYEQYF. As DNA, the CDR3 is TGTGCCATCAGTGTATCGTTTGGTGGGACTTTAACCTACGAGCAGTACTTC. The chain recombines TRBV10-3 with TRBJ2-7; maybe TRBD2 (6 bases). This CDR3 is built from 17 residues. Between the trimmed V and J ends, which lost 4 bases and 2 bases, there was a span of 21 bases. CDR1 is ENHRY, CDR2 SYGVKD, per germline.

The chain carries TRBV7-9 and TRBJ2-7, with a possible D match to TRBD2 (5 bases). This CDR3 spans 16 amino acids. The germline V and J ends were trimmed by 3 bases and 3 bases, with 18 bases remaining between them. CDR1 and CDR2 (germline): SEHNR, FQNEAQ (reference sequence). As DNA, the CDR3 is TGTGCCAGCAGCTTTATAGGGTCCACGGCGGGCTACGAGCAGTACTTC. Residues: CASSFIGSTAGYEQYF.

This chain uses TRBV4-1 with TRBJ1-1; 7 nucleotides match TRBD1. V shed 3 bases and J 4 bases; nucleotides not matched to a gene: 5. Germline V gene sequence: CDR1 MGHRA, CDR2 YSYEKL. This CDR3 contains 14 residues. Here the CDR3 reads CASSHHDRATEAFF. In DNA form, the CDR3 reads TGCGCCAGCAGCCACCATGACAGGGCCACTGAAGCTTTCTTT.

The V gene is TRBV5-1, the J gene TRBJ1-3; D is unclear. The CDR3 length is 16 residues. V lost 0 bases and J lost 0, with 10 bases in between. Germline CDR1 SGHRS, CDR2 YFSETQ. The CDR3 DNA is TGCGCCAGCAGCTTGGGTCTGCTCCTCTCTGGAAACACCATATATTTT. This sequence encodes CASSLGLLLSGNTIYF.

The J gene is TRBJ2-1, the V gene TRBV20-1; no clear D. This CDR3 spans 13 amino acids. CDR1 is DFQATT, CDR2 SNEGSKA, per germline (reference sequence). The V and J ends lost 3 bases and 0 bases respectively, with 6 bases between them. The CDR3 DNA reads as TGCAGTGCTAGGGCGAGCTCCTACAATGAGCAGTTCTTC. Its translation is CSARASSYNEQFF.